This entry features one T cell receptor (beta chain) sequence. This record belongs to a study of control samples from healthy donors and cancer patients. The repertoire was sequenced with immunoSEQ multiplex PCR; TCRdb's copy has only in-frame clones and lacks some. The sample carries 90,000 to 100,000 clones, over 60% recorded once. Unmatched junction bases numbered 4, after V lost 6 bases and J lost 6 bases. Germline-derived CDR1 and CDR2 are SGHAT and FQNNGV. The CDR3 has 13 residues. Sequences were obtained from blood. The chain recombines TRBV11-2 with TRBJ2-1; 8 bases fit TRBD2. This clonotype was sampled from a woman in her 30s in good health. The CDR3 protein is CASSNGLANEQFF. CDR3 nucleotide sequence: TGTGCCAGCAGTAACGGACTAGCCAATGAGCAGTTCTTC.